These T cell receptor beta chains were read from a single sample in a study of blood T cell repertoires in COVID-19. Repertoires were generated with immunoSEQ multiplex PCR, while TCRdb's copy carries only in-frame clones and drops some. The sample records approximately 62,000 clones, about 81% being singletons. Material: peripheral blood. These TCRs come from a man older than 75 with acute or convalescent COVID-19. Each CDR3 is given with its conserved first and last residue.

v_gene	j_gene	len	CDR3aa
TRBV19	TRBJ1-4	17	CASSIAAGVGTNEKLFF
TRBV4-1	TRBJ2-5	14	CASSQTQYQETQYF
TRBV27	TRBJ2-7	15	CASSWGGGGAYEQYF
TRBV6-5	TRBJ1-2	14	CASGTGGEGYGYTF
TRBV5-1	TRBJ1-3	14	CASSWDRAGNTIYF
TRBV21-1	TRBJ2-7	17	CASSKGQAGGDAYEQYF
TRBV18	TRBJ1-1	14	CASSPNDRGFEAFF
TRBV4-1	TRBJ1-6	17	CASSQDLGVSYNSPLHF
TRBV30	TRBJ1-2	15	CAWSLPVGLRLSYTF
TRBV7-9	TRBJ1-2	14	CASTVSGSPFGYTF
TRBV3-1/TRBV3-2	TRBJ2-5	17	CASSQAFPGNDEETQYF
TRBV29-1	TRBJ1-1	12	CSGLWTLEAAFF
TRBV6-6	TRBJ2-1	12	CASSYSSNEQFF
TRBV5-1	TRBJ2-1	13	CASSLQQDNEQFF
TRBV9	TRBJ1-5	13	CATKYGAVQPQHF
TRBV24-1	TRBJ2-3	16	CATSLTSGGAADTQYF
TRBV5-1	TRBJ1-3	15	CASSLGTDSGNTIYF
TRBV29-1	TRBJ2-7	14	CSVGQAGGSYEQYF
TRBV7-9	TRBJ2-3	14	CASSLGTGTDTQYF
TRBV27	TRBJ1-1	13	CASSPRPGTEAFF
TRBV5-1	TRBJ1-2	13	CASSLGQYYGYTF